This T cell receptor beta chain comes out of a study of T cells in Graves' hyperthyroidism and ophthalmopathy. Study information: Prior to any treatment, at the point of initial diagnosis, peripheral blood was collected.

At least ten counts were recorded for this clonotype. No antigen is known for it. TCR beta CDR3 regions were amplified from RNA transcripts. Using the HTBI primer set, a first-round RT-PCR was run on the TCR CDR3. TCRdb ran MiXCR on the multiplex PCR reads and lists one entry per CDR3 protein. The repertoire holds more than 500,000 distinct CDR3 sequences, with roughly 15% as singletons. Germline values: CDR1 SQVTM, CDR2 ANQGSEA. The CDR3 loop spans 13 amino acids. V dropped 6 bases and J dropped 0 bases, with 12 bases sitting between them. Whole-study findings and limits: Most clonotypes that expanded in the thyroid above 0.001 also showed up in blood.

Material: blood. The TCR sequence derives from a middle-aged woman with Graves' ophthalmopathy. J is TRBJ2-7 and V is TRBV29-1; no clear D. The CDR3 is CSVSSRLSYEQYF. The CDR3 nucleotides are TGCAGCGTCTCGTCTCGACTCTCCTACGAGCAGTACTTC.